Listed here are 11 T cell receptor beta chains from one sample, sequenced in a study of spatial heterogeneity in lung cancer. Time point here: sample taken at primary tumor resection. Whole RNA came from tumor, nontumor lung or frozen PBMC and was sequenced without being sorted. TCRdb re-called the 5' RACE reads through MiXCR, storing one row per CDR3 protein. The sample carries tens of thousands of distinct CDR3 sequences, around 5% recorded once. Sequencing used PBMCs, obtained at surgery. The origin of the receptors is a male donor with early-stage non-small cell lung cancer.

The chain carries TRBV2 and TRBJ2-5; D is undetermined. Germline assignment: CDR1 SNHLY and CDR2 FYNNEI. This CDR3 spans 13 amino acids. V dropped 2 bases and J dropped 7 bases, with 11 bases sitting between them. The CDR3 DNA reads TGTGCCAGCAGTGAAAGGGCAGACGGGACCCAGTACTTC. This codes for CASSERADGTQYF. Together with reference TRBV2 and TRBJ2-5, the CDR3 gives the full variable domain: EPEVTQTPSHQVTQMGQEVILRCVPISNHLYFYWYRQILGQKVEFLVSFYNNEISEKSEIFDDQFSVERPDGSNFTLKIRSTKLEDSAMYFCASSERADGTQYFGPGTRLLVL.

This chain joins TRBV28 and TRBJ2-4, with 9 bases identical to TRBD1. The junction had 4 bases not matched to a gene; V was cut back by 7 bases and J by 0 bases. The CDR3 has 15 amino acids. CDR1 is MDHEN, CDR2 SYDVKM, per germline. The CDR3 coding sequence is TGTGCCAGCATCCAACAGGGGGCAGCCAAAAACATTCAGTACTTC. Translated: CASIQQGAAKNIQYF.

Note on this clonotype: This may arise from a read error, as a much more abundant clone is one base away. This sequence joins TRBV12-3 or TRBV12-4 and TRBJ2-5; TRBD1 agrees at 11 bases. Germline trimming cut 10 bases from V and 1 base from J; bases unmatched to any gene: 14. This CDR3 contains 17 residues. The CDR3 protein is CANSDYTGTGGQETQYF. CDR3 bases: TGTGCCAACAGCGACTACACCGGGACAGGGGGCCAAGAGACCCAGTACTTC.

This clonotype was recorded at least ten times. This chain joins TRBV5-1 and TRBJ1-6; the D is unclear. V was cut by 6 bases and J by 10 bases, with 23 bases left in between. The CDR3 runs 16 residues. From germline, CDR1 is SGHRS and CDR2 YFSETQ. The CDR3 loop is CASTREGTSEGSPLHF. The CDR3, as DNA: TGCGCCAGCACCCGAGAGGGAACGTCCGAGGGCTCACCCCTCCACTTT.

This clonotype is termed medium-sized (0.01 to 0.1%). This chain uses TRBV29-1 with TRBJ1-1; tentative D call: TRBD1 (6 bases). Germline-derived CDR1 and CDR2 are SQVTM and ANQGSEA. The CDR3 sequence is 13 residues long. Trimming took off 3 bases at V and 4 bases at J, with 12 bases between the two ends. The DNA for the CDR3 is TGCAGCGTTGAGAGACAGGATAGCACTGAAGCTTTCTTT. Translation: CSVERQDSTEAFF. The entire variable domain, with the rest obtained from reference TRBV29-1 and TRBJ1-1, is as follows: SAVISQKPSRDICQRGTSLTIQCQVDSQVTMMFWYRQQPGQSLTLIATANQGSEATYESGFVIDKFPISRPNLTFSTLTVSNMSPEDSSIYLCSVERQDSTEAFFGQGTRLTVV.

This clonotype was seen many times. The genes are TRBV9 and TRBJ2-3; tentative D call: TRBD2 (5 bases). Germline V gene sequence: CDR1 SGDLS, CDR2 YYNGEE. The ends were cut back, 0 bases at V and 4 bases at J, with 12 bases in the middle. This CDR3 has 15 residues. The CDR3 nucleotides read TGTGCCAGCAGCGTAGGGGGTGGGAGCGCAGATACGCAGTATTTT. It encodes CASSVGGGSADTQYF.

The CDR3 DNA follows: TGCGCCAGCAGCCCTGGGACAGGCTCCTACGAGCAGTACTTC. Its protein is CASSPGTGSYEQYF. This chain joins TRBV4-1 and TRBJ2-7; 8 bases fit TRBD1. Germline assignment: CDR1 MGHRA and CDR2 YSYEKL. The CDR3 is 14 amino acids. The trim removed 4 bases at V and 0 bases at J, leaving 2 bases unmatched.

In its sample, this clonotype ranks as medium-sized (0.01 to 0.1%). The chain joins TRBV29-1 to TRBJ2-7, with D maybe TRBD2 (5 bases). This CDR3 contains 12 residues. Between the trimmed V and J ends, which lost 7 bases and 0 bases, there was a span of 10 bases. In germline, CDR1 is SQVTM, CDR2 ANQGSEA. DNA of the CDR3: TGCAGCGCGGGAATGAGCTCCTACGAGCAGTACTTC. It encodes CSAGMSSYEQYF.

This clonotype is categorized as medium-sized. The CDR3 DNA reads as TGTGCCAGCAGTTTATCGGCTGGCACAGATACGCAGTATTTT. It yields the protein CASSLSAGTDTQYF. The genes are TRBV27 and TRBJ2-3; D unresolved. This CDR3 is 14 amino acids long. Trimming took 0 bases from V and 1 from J, leaving 5 bases between them. Germline V CDR1 and CDR2: MNHEY, SMNVEV (reference sequence).

This clonotype was recorded many times. V usage is TRBV28 and J usage is TRBJ2-7; 8 bases map to TRBD2. Germline CDR1 is MDHEN and CDR2 is SYDVKM. The CDR3 extends over 15 amino acids. The J segment lost 3 bases and the V segment lost 7 bases, leaving 11 bases of the junction unmatched. The CDR3 nucleotides are TGTGCCAGCAAGAGTCCCAGCGGGGGCCTCTACGAGCAGTACTTC. Protein sequence: CASKSPSGGLYEQYF.

This clonotype has a count of ten or more. The CDR3 loop is CASSPRGTEAFF. CDR3 nucleotide sequence: TGTGCCAGCAGTCCCAGGGGGACTGAAGCTTTCTTT. V is TRBV7-8 and J is TRBJ1-1; 7 bases agree with TRBD1. V shed 6 bases, J shed 5 bases, and the junction held 3 bases outside the gene matches. Germline CDR1 and CDR2: SGHVS and FQNEAQ. The CDR3 consists of 12 residues.